The 20 T cell receptor beta chains given below trace back to one sample, sequenced in a study of blood T cells in healthy people across ages. A second PCR of 7 to 11 cycles used a sample-barcoded 5' primer and a J-beta primer mix. TCRdb re-analysed the 5' RACE reads in MiXCR, keeping a single row per CDR3 protein. Of hundreds of thousands of distinct CDR3 sequences in the sample, approximately 43% are singletons; the top ten hold roughly 20%. Sequencing was done on a sample of blood. The receptors were gathered from a woman aged 60-75 years in good health.

This rearrangement joins TRBV5-1 to TRBJ1-5; D is perhaps TRBD1 (5 bases). Deletions cut 5 bases from V and 6 bases from J, with 12 bases between. The CDR3 has 13 residues. Germline values: CDR1 SGHRS, CDR2 YFSETQ. CDR3 DNA: TGCGCCAGCAGGCAGGGATCGGGTCAGCCCCAGCATTTT. Encoded protein: CASRQGSGQPQHF.

The table lists this clonotype with a count of one. As DNA, the CDR3 is TGTGCCAGCAGCCCGGACAGGGGATCCCAAGAGACCCAGTACTTC. Translating gives CASSPDRGSQETQYF. The rearrangement joins TRBV7-2 to TRBJ2-5; TRBD1 aligns across 9 bases. V lost 5 bases, J lost 1 base, and 5 bases stayed unmatched. This CDR3 has 15 residues. Per germline, CDR1 SGHTA and CDR2 FQGNSA.

This rearrangement joins TRBV7-3 to TRBJ2-1; 8 nucleotides match TRBD1. CDR1 and CDR2 (germline): SGHTA, FQGTGA. The CDR3 loop spans 16 amino acids. J gave up 5 bases and V 4 bases, and 10 bases lay outside the gene matches. CDR3 in DNA: TGTGCCAGCAGCTCGAGGACAGGGAGAGGTCACAATGAGCAGTTCTTC. It codes for CASSSRTGRGHNEQFF.

The rearrangement joins TRBV11-2 to TRBJ2-7; 8 positions agree with TRBD2. The V and J ends lost 4 bases and 2 bases, in that order; junction bases with no gene match: 25. Germline values: CDR1 SGHAT, CDR2 FQNNGV. The CDR3 consists of 21 residues. In nucleotides, the CDR3 is TGTGCCAGCAGCTCCGCTAGGGCCACTAGCGGAGGCTCCCCCACAGCCTACGAGCAGTACTTC. Translating it yields CASSSARATSGGSPTAYEQYF.

The V call is TRBV20-1, the J call TRBJ2-3; tentatively, D is TRBD2 (5 bases). The CDR3 covers 16 residues. Germline V CDR1 and CDR2: DFQATT, SNEGSKA (reference sequence). The V and J ends lost 1 base and 3 bases respectively, with 17 bases between them. CDR3 bases: TGCAGTGCTAGAGGCCGAACTAGGTTGACGACAGATACGCAGTATTTT. It codes for CSARGRTRLTTDTQYF.

The chain is built from TRBV2 and TRBJ1-1; no clear D. CDR1 SNHLY and CDR2 FYNNEI come from the germline V gene. This CDR3 is built from 13 residues. Between the trimmed V and J ends, which lost 3 bases and 4 bases, there was a span of 9 bases. The CDR3 region has the DNA TGTGCCAGCAGTGAGTCAGGACTCACTGAAGCTTTCTTT. This gives the protein CASSESGLTEAFF. Using reference TRBV2 and TRBJ1-1 for the parts outside the CDR3, the full variable domain is EPEVTQTPSHQVTQMGQEVILRCVPISNHLYFYWYRQILGQKVEFLVSFYNNEISEKSEIFDDQFSVERPDGSNFTLKIRSTKLEDSAMYFCASSESGLTEAFFGQGTRLTVV.

Regarding this clonotype: The junction shows a germline mismatch at one end, possibly a read error. This sequence joins TRBV18 and TRBJ1-6; D is unclear. The CDR3 covers 16 residues. Germline CDR1 reads KGHSH; CDR2 reads LQKENI. The CDR3 protein is CASSSTTGQRDSPPHF. The CDR3 DNA sequence: TGTGCCAGCTCATCCACGACCGGGCAGAGGGATTCACCCCCCCACTTT.

The chain couples TRBV20-1 to TRBJ1-1; the D is unclear. Germline V gives CDR1 DFQATT, CDR2 SNEGSKA (reference sequence). V was shortened by 5 bases and J by 1 base, with 14 bases between the two germline ends. The CDR3 length is 14 residues. Written as DNA, the CDR3 is TGCAGTGCTGATTCTGGAGGTACGAACACTGAAGCTTTCTTT. It encodes CSADSGGTNTEAFF.

In this sample, this clonotype turned up a few times. V usage is TRBV7-3 and J usage is TRBJ2-1; either TRBD1 or TRBD2 may fit D (7 bases each). The CDR3 is made up of 14 amino acids. Germline values: CDR1 SGHTA, CDR2 FQGTGA. V lost 5 bases, J lost 14 bases, and 22 bases lay in between. The CDR3 DNA is TGTGCCAGCAGCCCCCAGGGGGGAGGGACAGAAAAGTTCTTC. It translates to CASSPQGGGTEKFF.

CDR3: CASSLGWGPEGNEQFF. The CDR3 nucleotides read TGCGCCAGCAGCCTGGGTTGGGGTCCCGAAGGCAATGAGCAGTTCTTC. This rearrangement joins TRBV5-1 to TRBJ2-1; D unclear. V was clipped by 4 bases and J by 6 bases, with 20 bases between them. Germline V gene data show CDR1 as SGHRS and CDR2 as YFSETQ. CDR3 length: 16 amino acids.

This clonotype was seen once. A read error may produce the germline difference seen at one junction end. The chain joins TRBV5-1 to TRBJ1-1, with D maybe TRBD1 (5 bases). The CDR3 covers 14 residues. CDR1 SGHRS and CDR2 YFSETQ come from the germline V gene. The CDR3 spells CASSSGTMNTEAFF. The CDR3 DNA reads as TGTGCCAGCAGTTCCGGGACGATGAACACTGAAGCTTTCTTT.

The chain employs TRBV5-6 and TRBJ2-7; 7 bases agree with TRBD2. The J call may be in error: the DNA end matches TRBJ2-5 better. Germline assignment: CDR1 SGHDT and CDR2 YYEEEE. The CDR3 runs 13 residues. DNA of the CDR3: TGTGCCAGCAGCAGGGACTATGGCGAGACCCAGTACTTC. This encodes CASSRDYGETQYF.

The chain employs TRBV12-3 or TRBV12-4 and TRBJ2-1; D is possibly TRBD2 (7 bases). The CDR3 loop spans 19 amino acids. Trimming shortened V by 3 bases and J by 10 bases, and 31 bases separated the two germline ends. CDR3 amino acids: CASSLPGSLLGGGPREQFF. The CDR3 nucleotides are TGTGCCAGCAGTTTGCCCGGTTCCCTTTTGGGGGGGGGGCCAAGGGAGCAGTTCTTC.

This clonotype was recorded a few times. This chain joins TRBV7-2 and TRBJ2-7; D is unresolved. Near its end, the DNA agrees better with TRBJ2-1, so the J call may be wrong. From germline, CDR1 is SGHTA and CDR2 FQGNSA. This CDR3 is built from 15 residues. The CDR3 coding sequence is TGTGCCAGCAGCCCCTACACCACCAGCTCCTACGAGCAGTTCTTC. This encodes CASSPYTTSSYEQFF.

The rearrangement joins TRBV7-9 to TRBJ1-2; TRBD1 is a possible D gene (5 bases). Between the trimmed V and J ends, which lost 5 bases and 1 base, there was a span of 17 bases. This CDR3 contains 16 residues. Germline V gives CDR1 SEHNR, CDR2 FQNEAQ (reference sequence). The CDR3 DNA follows: TGTGCCAGCAGCCCCATATTACCGACAGTTAACTATGGCTACACCTTC. Protein sequence: CASSPILPTVNYGYTF.

The J gene is TRBJ2-3, the V gene TRBV9, with TRBD2 matching over 9 bases. The germline V gene encodes CDR1 SGDLS and CDR2 YYNGEE. The CDR3 is 20 amino acids. After removal of 0 bases from V and 0 bases from J, the junction contained 14 bases not matched to a gene. CDR3 residues: CASSVGRATSGFSSTDTQYF. DNA of the CDR3: TGTGCCAGCAGCGTAGGGCGCGCGACTAGCGGCTTCTCTAGCACAGATACGCAGTATTTT.

This sequence joins TRBV12-3 or TRBV12-4 and TRBJ1-5; 10 nucleotides match TRBD1. This CDR3 has 14 residues. With 5 bases clipped from V and 5 bases from J, the junction kept 3 bases outside the gene matches. Here the CDR3 DNA reads TGTGCCAGCAGTGCGGACAGGGGGGATCAGCCCCAGCATTTT. Amino acid sequence: CASSADRGDQPQHF.

This clonotype was observed at least ten times. J is TRBJ2-3 and V is TRBV29-1, with D tentatively TRBD2 (5 bases). Germline V CDR1 and CDR2: SQVTM, ANQGSEA. V lost 4 bases and J 2 bases, leaving 10 bases between the germline ends. The CDR3 is 13 residues long. The CDR3 spells CSVGTLHTDTQYF. For the CDR3, the DNA is TGCAGCGTTGGGACTCTACACACAGATACGCAGTATTTT.

In this sample, this clonotype turned up a few times. V and J are TRBV20-1 and TRBJ1-6; 7 nucleotides align to TRBD1. The CDR3 sequence is 13 residues long. CDR1 DFQATT and CDR2 SNEGSKA come from the germline V gene (reference sequence). The junction had 1 base not matched to a gene; V was cut back by 3 bases and J by 5 bases. The CDR3: CSASQGDNSPLHF. The CDR3, as DNA: TGCAGTGCTAGCCAGGGGGATAATTCACCCCTCCACTTT.

This chain joins TRBV6-5 and TRBJ2-1; TRBD2 aligns across 11 bases. The J segment lost 8 bases and the V segment lost 2 bases, leaving 5 bases of the junction unmatched. The germline V gene encodes CDR1 MNHEY and CDR2 SVGAGI. The CDR3 runs 15 residues. CDR3 DNA sequence: TGTGCCAGCAGTTACACTAGCGGGAGTGGTGATGAGCAGTTCTTC. Protein sequence: CASSYTSGSGDEQFF.